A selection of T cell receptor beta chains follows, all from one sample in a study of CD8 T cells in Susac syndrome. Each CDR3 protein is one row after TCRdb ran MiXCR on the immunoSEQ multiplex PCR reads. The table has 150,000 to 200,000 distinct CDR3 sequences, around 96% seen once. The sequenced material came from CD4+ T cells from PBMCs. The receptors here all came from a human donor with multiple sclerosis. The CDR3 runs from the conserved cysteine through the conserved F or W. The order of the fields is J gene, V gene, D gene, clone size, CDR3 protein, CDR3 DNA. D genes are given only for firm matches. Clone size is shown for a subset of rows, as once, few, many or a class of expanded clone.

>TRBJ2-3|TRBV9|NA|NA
CASSVSGDSGRTDTQYF
TGTGCCAGCAGCGTATCGGGTGATAGCGGACGCACAGATACGCAGTATTTT
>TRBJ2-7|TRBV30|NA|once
CAWSEGSYQYF
TGTGCCTGGAGTGAGGGGTCCTACCAGTACTTC
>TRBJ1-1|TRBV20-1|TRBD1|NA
CSARGGQITEAFF
TGCAGTGCTAGAGGGGGACAGATCACTGAAGCTTTCTTT
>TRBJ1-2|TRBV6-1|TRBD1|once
CASEGAEGYTF
TGTGCCAGCGAGGGGGCGGAAGGCTACACCTTC
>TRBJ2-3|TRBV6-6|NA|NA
CASSATLAVTDTQYF
TGTGCCAGCAGTGCCACCTTGGCGGTAACAGATACGCAGTATTTT
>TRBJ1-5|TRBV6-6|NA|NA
CASSRETFQPQHF
TGTGCCAGCAGCCGCGAAACATTTCAGCCCCAGCATTTT
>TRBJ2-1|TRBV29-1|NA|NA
CSVEKGFSYNEQFF
TGCAGCGTTGAAAAAGGGTTCTCCTACAATGAGCAGTTCTTC
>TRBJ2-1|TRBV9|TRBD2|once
CASSVGTSDVYNEQFF
TGTGCCAGCAGCGTAGGGACTAGCGATGTGTACAATGAGCAGTTCTTC
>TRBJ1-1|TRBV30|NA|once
CAWSVLQAQNTEAFF
TGTGCCTGGAGTGTACTCCAGGCTCAGAACACTGAAGCTTTCTTT
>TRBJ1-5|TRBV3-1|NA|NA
CASSTHTNGPQHF
TGTGCCAGCAGCACCCATACTAACGGGCCCCAGCATTTT
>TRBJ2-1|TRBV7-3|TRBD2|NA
CASSFGAGGPNEQFF
TGTGCCAGCAGCTTTGGAGCGGGAGGGCCGAATGAGCAGTTCTTC
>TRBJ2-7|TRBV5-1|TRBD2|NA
CASSTGQAGGLLQYF
TGCGCCAGCAGCACGGGGCAAGCGGGGGGGCTCCTTCAGTACTTC
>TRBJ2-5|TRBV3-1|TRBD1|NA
CASSPRDRGQETQYF
TGTGCCAGCAGCCCCCGGGACAGGGGACAGGAGACCCAGTACTTC
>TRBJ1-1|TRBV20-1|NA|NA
CSARNRRGNTEAFF
TGCAGTGCTAGAAATAGGAGGGGTAACACTGAAGCTTTCTTT
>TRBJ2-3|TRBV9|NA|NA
CASSERGTTDTQYF
TGTGCCAGCAGCGAACGGGGAACGACAGATACGCAGTATTTT
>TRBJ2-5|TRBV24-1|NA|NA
CATSDSTGFQETQYF
TGTGCCACCAGTGACTCTACAGGGTTCCAAGAGACCCAGTACTTC
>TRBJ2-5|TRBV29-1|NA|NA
CSVPPRNQETQYF
TGCAGCGTTCCACCTCGGAATCAAGAGACCCAGTACTTC
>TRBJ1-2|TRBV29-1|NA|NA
CSVEEVQGRGYTF
TGCAGCGTTGAAGAGGTGCAGGGGCGCGGCTACACCTTC
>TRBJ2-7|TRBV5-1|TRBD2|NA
CASSLGTSGRLNEQYF
TGCGCCAGCAGCCTCGGGACTAGCGGGAGGTTGAACGAGCAGTACTTC
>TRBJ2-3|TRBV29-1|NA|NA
CSVEDLRNTDTQYF
TGCAGCGTTGAAGACCTCAGGAACACAGATACGCAGTATTTT
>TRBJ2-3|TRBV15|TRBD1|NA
CATSSRGRTGTDTQYF
TGTGCCACCAGCAGTAGGGGAAGGACAGGGACAGATACGCAGTATTTT
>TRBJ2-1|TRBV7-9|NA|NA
CARGGASDEQFF
TGTGCAAGGGGGGGAGCGTCGGATGAGCAGTTCTTC
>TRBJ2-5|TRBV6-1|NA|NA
CASSGSPQETQYF
TGTGCCAGCAGTGGGTCCCCCCAGGAGACCCAGTACTTC
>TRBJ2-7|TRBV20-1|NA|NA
CSARHPGHRQEEQYF
TGCAGTGCTAGACATCCGGGACATCGACAGGAAGAGCAGTACTTC
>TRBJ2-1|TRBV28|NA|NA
CASSSRVGSSGYNEQFF
TGTGCCAGCAGCTCTCGGGTCGGATCGTCCGGTTACAATGAGCAGTTCTTC
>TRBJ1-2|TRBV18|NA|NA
CASSPQETETYGYTF
TGTGCCAGCTCACCACAGGAGACAGAAACCTATGGCTACACCTTC
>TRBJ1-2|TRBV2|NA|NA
CASSLTTRGNGYTF
TGTGCCAGCAGTCTAACTACAAGGGGAAATGGCTACACCTTC
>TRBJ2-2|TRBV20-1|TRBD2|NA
CSASGTSVGAGELFF
TGCAGTGCTAGCGGGACTAGCGTGGGGGCCGGGGAGCTGTTTTTT
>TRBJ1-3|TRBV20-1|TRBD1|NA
CSAVPGQLSGNTIYF
TGCAGTGCCGTACCGGGACAGCTCTCTGGAAACACCATATATTTT
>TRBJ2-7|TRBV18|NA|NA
CASSPPWGGGEQYF
TGTGCCAGCTCACCACCGTGGGGGGGCGGCGAGCAGTACTTC
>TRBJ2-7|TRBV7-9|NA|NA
CASSPYGGSGYEQYF
TGTGCCAGCAGCCCATATGGAGGGAGTGGCTACGAGCAGTACTTC
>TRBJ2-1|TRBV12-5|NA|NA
CASGLTIPGDEQFF
TGTGCTAGTGGTTTGACCATCCCTGGGGATGAGCAGTTCTTC
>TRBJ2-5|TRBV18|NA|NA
CASSPQGETQYF
TGTGCCAGCTCACCTCAGGGGGAGACCCAGTACTTC
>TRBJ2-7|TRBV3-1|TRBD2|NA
CASSLSGGRHEQYF
TGTGCCAGCAGTCTCAGCGGGGGAAGGCACGAGCAGTACTTC
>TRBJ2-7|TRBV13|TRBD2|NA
CASSSLSGGHEQYF
TGTGCCAGCAGCAGTCTGAGCGGGGGACACGAGCAGTACTTC
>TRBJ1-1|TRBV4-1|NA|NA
CASSRARDTRFTAFF
TGCGCCAGCAGCCGAGCGAGGGACACCAGGTTTACTGCTTTCTTT
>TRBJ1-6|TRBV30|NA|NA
CAQDRAGAPLHF
TGTGCCCAGGACCGGGCGGGGGCACCCCTCCACTTT
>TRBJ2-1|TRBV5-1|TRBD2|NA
CASSPIAGAGNEQFF
TGCGCCAGCAGCCCCATAGCGGGAGCGGGCAATGAGCAGTTCTTC
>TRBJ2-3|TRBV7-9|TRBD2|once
CASSRGGGEADTQYF
TGTGCCAGCAGCCGCGGGGGAGGGGAGGCAGATACGCAGTATTTT
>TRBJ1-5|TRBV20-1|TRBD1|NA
CSASRDRGNQPQHF
TGCAGTGCTAGCCGGGACAGGGGCAATCAGCCCCAGCATTTT
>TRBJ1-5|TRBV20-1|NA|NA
CSARVAGGEEPQHF
TGCAGTGCTAGAGTCGCGGGGGGTGAAGAGCCCCAGCATTTT
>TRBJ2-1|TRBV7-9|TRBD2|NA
CASSPLAGPRAEQFF
TGTGCCAGCAGTCCACTAGCGGGGCCTCGGGCGGAGCAGTTCTTC
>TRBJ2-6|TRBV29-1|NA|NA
CSATLGGSQGANVLTF
TGCAGCGCCACCCTGGGTGGCTCCCAAGGGGCCAACGTCCTGACTTTC
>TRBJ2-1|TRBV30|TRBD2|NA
CAWSVTLGTSGIYNEQFF
TGTGCCTGGAGTGTGACGCTTGGGACTAGCGGGATCTACAATGAGCAGTTCTTC
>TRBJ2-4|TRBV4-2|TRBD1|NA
CASSQDTGASAKNIQYF
TGTGCCAGCAGCCAAGATACAGGGGCTTCTGCCAAAAACATTCAGTACTTC
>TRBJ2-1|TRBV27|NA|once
CASSFRTGGGVFF
TGTGCCAGCAGTTTCAGGACAGGCGGGGGTGTGTTCTTC